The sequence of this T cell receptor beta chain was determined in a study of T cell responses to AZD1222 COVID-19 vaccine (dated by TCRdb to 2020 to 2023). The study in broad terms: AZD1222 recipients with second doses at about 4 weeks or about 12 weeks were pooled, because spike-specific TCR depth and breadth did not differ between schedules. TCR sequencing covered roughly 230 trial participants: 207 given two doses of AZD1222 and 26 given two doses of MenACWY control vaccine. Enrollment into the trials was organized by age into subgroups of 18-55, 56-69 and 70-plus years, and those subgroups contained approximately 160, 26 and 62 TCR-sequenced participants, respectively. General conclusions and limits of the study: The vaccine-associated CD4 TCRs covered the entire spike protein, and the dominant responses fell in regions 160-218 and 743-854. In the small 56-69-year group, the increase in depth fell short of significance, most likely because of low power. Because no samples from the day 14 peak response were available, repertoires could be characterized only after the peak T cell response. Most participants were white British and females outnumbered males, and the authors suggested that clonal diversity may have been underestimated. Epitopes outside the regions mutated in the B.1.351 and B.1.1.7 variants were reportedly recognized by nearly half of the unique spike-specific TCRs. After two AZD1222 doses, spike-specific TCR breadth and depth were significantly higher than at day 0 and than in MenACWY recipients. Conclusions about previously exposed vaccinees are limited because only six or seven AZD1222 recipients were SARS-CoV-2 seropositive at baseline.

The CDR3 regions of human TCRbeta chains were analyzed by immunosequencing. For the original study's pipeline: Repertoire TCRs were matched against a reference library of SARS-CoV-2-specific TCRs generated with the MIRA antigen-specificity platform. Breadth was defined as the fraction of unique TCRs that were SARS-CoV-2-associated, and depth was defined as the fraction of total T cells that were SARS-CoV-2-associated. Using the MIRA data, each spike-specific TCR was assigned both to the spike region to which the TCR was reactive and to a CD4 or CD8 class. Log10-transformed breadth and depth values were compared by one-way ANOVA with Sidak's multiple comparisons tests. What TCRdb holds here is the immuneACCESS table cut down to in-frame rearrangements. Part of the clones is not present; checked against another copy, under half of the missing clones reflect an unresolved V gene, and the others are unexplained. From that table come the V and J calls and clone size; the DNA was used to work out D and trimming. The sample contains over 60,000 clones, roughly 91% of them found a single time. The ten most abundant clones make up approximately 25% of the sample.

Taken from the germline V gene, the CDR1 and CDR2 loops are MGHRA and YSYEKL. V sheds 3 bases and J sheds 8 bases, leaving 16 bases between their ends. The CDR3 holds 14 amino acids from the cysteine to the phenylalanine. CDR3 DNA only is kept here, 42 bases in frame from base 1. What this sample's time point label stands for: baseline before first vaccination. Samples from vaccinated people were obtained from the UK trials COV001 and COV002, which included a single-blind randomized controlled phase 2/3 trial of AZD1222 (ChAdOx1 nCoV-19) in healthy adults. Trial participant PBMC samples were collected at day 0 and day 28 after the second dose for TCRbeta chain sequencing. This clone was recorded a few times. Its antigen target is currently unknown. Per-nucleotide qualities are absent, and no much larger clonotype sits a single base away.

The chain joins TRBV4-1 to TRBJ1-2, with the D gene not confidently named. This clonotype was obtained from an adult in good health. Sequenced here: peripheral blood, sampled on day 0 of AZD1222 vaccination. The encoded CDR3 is CASSHVTAVGGYTF. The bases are TGCGCCAGCAGCCATGTAACAGCGGTTGGGGGCTACACCTTC.